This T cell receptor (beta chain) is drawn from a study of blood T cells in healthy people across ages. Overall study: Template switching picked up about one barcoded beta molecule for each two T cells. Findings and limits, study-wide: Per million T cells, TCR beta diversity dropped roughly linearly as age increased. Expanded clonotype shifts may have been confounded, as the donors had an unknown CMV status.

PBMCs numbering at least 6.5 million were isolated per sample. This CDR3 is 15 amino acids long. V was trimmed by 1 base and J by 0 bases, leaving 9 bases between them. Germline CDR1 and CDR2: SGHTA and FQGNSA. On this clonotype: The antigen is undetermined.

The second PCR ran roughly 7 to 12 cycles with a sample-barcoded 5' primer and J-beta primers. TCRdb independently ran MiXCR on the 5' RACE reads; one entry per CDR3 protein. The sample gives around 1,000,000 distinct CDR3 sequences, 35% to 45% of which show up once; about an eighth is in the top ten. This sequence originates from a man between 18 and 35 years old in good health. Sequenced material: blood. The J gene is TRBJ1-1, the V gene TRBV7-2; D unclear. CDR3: CASSLVGLLNTEAFF. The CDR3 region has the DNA TGTGCCAGCAGCTTAGTCGGACTGCTGAACACTGAAGCTTTCTTT.